A selection of T cell receptor beta chains follows, all from one sample in a study of blood T cells in healthy people across ages. TCRdb reanalysed the 5' RACE reads using MiXCR and keeps one entry per CDR3 protein. In the table there are about 1.1 million distinct CDR3 sequences, more than 30% of which are singletons. The sample was blood. All receptors derive from a man aged 18-30 years in good health. The CDR3 runs from the conserved cysteine through the conserved F or W. The order of the fields is J gene, D gene, V gene, CDR3 length, clone size, CDR3 protein, CDR3 DNA. D genes are given only for firm matches. Clone size, where shown, is once, few, many, or a class for clones that have expanded.

TRBJ1-4	.	TRBV6-2/TRBV6-3	14	.	CASIKDRFGGKLFF	TGTGCCAGCATCAAAGACAGGTTTGGGGGAAAACTGTTTTTT
TRBJ1-1	.	TRBV12-3/TRBV12-4	15	.	CASSQRATGSTEAFF	TGTGCCAGCAGTCAGAGGGCCACGGGGAGCACTGAAGCTTTCTTT
TRBJ2-5	TRBD1	TRBV20-1	13	few	CSAGDSRGETQYF	TGCAGTGCTGGGGACAGTCGGGGAGAGACCCAGTACTTC
TRBJ2-1	.	TRBV28	12	.	CASSEWRYEQFF	TGTGCCAGCAGTGAGTGGCGGTATGAGCAGTTCTTC
TRBJ1-1	.	TRBV12-3/TRBV12-4	15	.	CASKSPGPLGTEAFF	TGTGCCAGCAAATCCCCCGGGCCCTTGGGGACTGAAGCTTTCTTT
TRBJ2-1	.	TRBV27	15	once	CASKWGFSSYNEQFF	TGTGCCAGCAAGTGGGGATTTAGCTCCTACAATGAGCAGTTCTTC
TRBJ2-5	.	TRBV3-1	14	.	CASSQDHQKETQYF	TGTGCCAGCAGCCAAGATCACCAGAAAGAGACCCAGTACTTC
TRBJ2-3	.	TRBV20-1	14	.	CSARDRVDSGTQYF	TGCAGTGCTAGAGACAGGGTTGACAGCGGTACGCAGTATTTT
TRBJ2-7	.	TRBV5-6	14	.	CASLLSTGSYEQYF	TGTGCCAGCCTATTATCGACAGGATCCTACGAGCAGTACTTC
TRBJ1-1	.	TRBV25-1	13	.	CASSLALVTEAFF	TGTGCCAGCAGTCTAGCCCTAGTGACTGAAGCTTTCTTT
TRBJ1-3	.	TRBV20-1	15	.	CSARDGRASGNTIYF	TGCAGTGCTAGAGATGGCAGGGCCTCTGGAAACACCATATATTTT
TRBJ1-5	TRBD1	TRBV5-5	14	.	CASSLDRINQPQHF	TGTGCCAGCAGTTTGGACAGGATCAATCAGCCCCAGCATTTT
TRBJ2-5	.	TRBV9	15	few	CASSAGGPYQETQYF	TGTGCCAGCAGCGCCGGGGGGCCGTACCAAGAGACCCAGTACTTC
TRBJ1-1	.	TRBV20-1	12	few	CSAEMGGTEAFF	TGCAGTGCTGAGATGGGGGGAACTGAAGCTTTCTTT
TRBJ2-5	TRBD2	TRBV2	15	.	CASRSTSGSSWTQYF	TGTGCCAGCCGAAGCACTAGCGGCAGTAGTTGGACCCAGTACTTC
TRBJ1-2	.	TRBV6-5	13	.	CASRPRTKKGYTF	TGTGCCAGCAGACCTAGGACCAAGAAAGGCTACACCTTC
TRBJ2-1	TRBD1	TRBV29-1	13	.	CSAWTGADNEQFF	TGCAGCGCCTGGACAGGGGCGGACAATGAGCAGTTCTTC
TRBJ2-3	TRBD2	TRBV20-1	16	.	CSARPGTSGEEDTQYF	TGCAGTGCTCGTCCCGGGACTAGCGGGGAGGAAGATACGCAGTATTTT
TRBJ2-5	TRBD1	TRBV20-1	15	.	CSAVPGTAHTSRQYF	TGCAGTGCTGTACCCGGGACAGCCCATACCAGTAGGCAGTACTTC
TRBJ1-1	.	TRBV29-1	14	few	CSAARTGQNTEAFF	TGCAGCGCAGCCCGAACGGGACAAAACACTGAAGCTTTCTTT
TRBJ2-3	.	TRBV3-1	14	few	CASSQATTFGTQYF	TGTGCCAGCAGCCAAGCGACTACCTTCGGTACGCAGTATTTT
TRBJ1-1	.	TRBV7-9	14	.	CASSLQATNTEAFF	TGTGCCAGCAGCTTACAGGCTACGAACACTGAAGCTTTCTTT
TRBJ1-5	.	TRBV2	14	.	CASSGGGSRWPQHF	TGTGCCAGCAGCGGTGGGGGATCTCGGTGGCCCCAGCATTTT
TRBJ2-3	TRBD2	TRBV6-2/TRBV6-3	17	.	CASSYPLAGDYPDTQYF	TGTGCCAGCAGTTACCCACTAGCGGGGGATTATCCAGATACGCAGTATTTT
TRBJ1-5	.	TRBV12-3/TRBV12-4	13	.	CASSRGYSQPQHF	TGTGCCAGCAGTAGGGGTTACAGTCAGCCCCAGCATTTT
TRBJ2-3	.	TRBV5-1	13	.	CASSLWTADTQYF	TGCGCCAGCAGCTTGTGGACGGCAGATACGCAGTATTTT
TRBJ2-7	.	TRBV20-1	16	.	CSADPTERRGRNEQYF	TGCAGTGCTGACCCCACGGAGCGTCGGGGGAGGAATGAGCAGTACTTC
TRBJ1-2	TRBD1	TRBV25-1	17	.	CASSDPGTGGLFDGYTF	TGTGCCAGCAGTGACCCCGGGACAGGGGGCTTATTTGATGGCTACACCTTC
TRBJ2-7	.	TRBV10-3	12	many	CAISDGAYEQYF	TGTGCCATCAGTGACGGGGCTTACGAGCAGTACTTC
TRBJ1-2	.	TRBV9	15	.	CASSEGAVNNYGYTF	TGTGCCAGCAGCGAGGGCGCGGTTAATAACTATGGCTACACCTTC
TRBJ2-7	.	TRBV12-5	12	.	CASGWDSYEQYF	TGTGCTAGTGGTTGGGATTCCTACGAGCAGTACTTC
TRBJ2-5	.	TRBV6-6	15	.	CASSFPRTDQETQYF	TGTGCCAGCAGTTTTCCCCGGACCGATCAAGAGACCCAGTACTTC
TRBJ1-2	.	TRBV28	15	few	CASSPFSWALDGYTF	TGTGCCAGCAGCCCGTTCAGTTGGGCACTGGATGGCTACACCTTC
TRBJ2-7	.	TRBV3-1	13	.	CASSQRTVYEQYF	TGTGCCAGCAGCCAGAGGACAGTTTACGAGCAGTACTTC
TRBJ1-1	.	TRBV12-3/TRBV12-4	12	.	CASSGQNRDAFF	TGTGCCAGCAGTGGGCAGAACAGGGACGCTTTCTTT
TRBJ2-5	.	TRBV24-1	14	few	CATSDHSGDNEQYF	TGTGCCACCAGTGACCATTCCGGGGACAATGAGCAGTACTTC
TRBJ1-6	.	TRBV3-1	18	.	CASSQSPLGRGYNSPLHF	TGTGCCAGCAGCCAATCCCCCCTTGGCAGGGGCTATAATTCACCCCTCCACTTT
TRBJ2-1	TRBD1	TRBV4-2	16	few	CASSQVLDRGYNEQFF	TGTGCCAGCAGCCAAGTCCTGGACAGGGGGTACAATGAGCAGTTCTTC
TRBJ1-1	.	TRBV19	14	.	CASRTKGHSTEAFF	TGTGCCAGTAGGACGAAGGGGCATTCCACTGAAGCTTTCTTT
TRBJ2-7	.	TRBV19	13	few	CASAGDSTYEQYF	TGTGCCAGTGCGGGGGACAGTACCTACGAGCAGTACTTC
TRBJ1-1	.	TRBV7-3	13	few	CASGVGPIAEAFF	TGTGCCAGCGGGGTGGGGCCAATCGCTGAAGCTTTCTTT
TRBJ2-2	.	TRBV14	16	few	CASSQDRDLNTGELFF	TGTGCCAGCAGCCAAGACAGGGACTTGAACACCGGGGAGCTGTTTTTT